Included here is one T cell receptor beta chain sequence, with context. What it binds is unknown. The data were obtained in a study of blood T cells in healthy people across ages. Study-wide results and limits: Naive T cell percentage and TCR beta diversity correlated strongly.

The CDR3 is 15 amino acids. Germline CDR1 is MGHRA and CDR2 is YSYEKL. J lost 3 bases, V lost 2 bases, and 6 bases had no gene match. A second PCR, run for about 7 to 11 cycles, used a sample-barcoded 5' primer plus a J-beta primer mix. Every sample gave at least 3 million paired-end reads containing CDR3. TCRdb independently ran MiXCR on the 5' RACE reads; one entry per CDR3 protein. The sample lists some 900,000 distinct CDR3 sequences, around 46% occurring once. Sequenced: blood. The genes are TRBV4-1 and TRBJ1-2, with 7 bases fitting TRBD1. This clonotype was sampled from a man aged 30 to 45 in good health. CDR3 sequence reads: CASSQLLGTDYGYTF. CDR3 DNA: TGCGCCAGCAGCCAACTGCTGGGGACAGACTATGGCTACACCTTC.